The 12 T cell receptor beta chains in this list originate from one sample, sequenced in a study of blood T cell repertoires in COVID-19 (dated by TCRdb to about 2020). The library was produced with the immunoSEQ multiplex PCR assay. What TCRdb holds here is the immuneACCESS table cut down to in-frame rearrangements. Part of the clones is not present; checked against another copy, under half of the missing clones reflect an unresolved V gene, and the others are unexplained. The table for this sample lists about 240,000 clones; approximately 85% of them were counted only once. The ten largest clones represent 0.65% to 0.9% of the sample. The sequencing input was peripheral blood. These receptors were taken from a woman aged 25-40 years with acute or convalescent COVID-19.

This clone was seen a handful of times. The chain is built from TRBV9 and TRBJ2-1, with D possibly TRBD2 on 7 matching bases. The length of the CDR3 is 16 residues. Germline-derived CDR1 and CDR2 are SGDLS and YYNGEE. The ends were cut back, 4 bases at V and 5 bases at J, with 19 bases in the middle. The chain's CDR3 is CASSTKREGGNNEQFF. In nucleotides, the CDR3 is TGTGCCAGCAGCACGAAAAGAGAGGGGGGGAACAATGAGCAGTTCTTC.

The V gene is TRBV29-1, the J gene TRBJ1-1, with D hard to call. Trimming cost V 6 bases and J 4 bases, with 18 bases left between them. The CDR3 extends over 14 amino acids. In germline, CDR1 is SQVTM, CDR2 ANQGSEA. The CDR3 bases are TGCAGCGTCCGGTTGGCAGGAATTTTCACTGAAGCTTTCTTT. It specifies CSVRLAGIFTEAFF.

The chain uses TRBV27 and TRBJ2-5; tentative D call: TRBD2 (5 bases). The CDR3 is 13 residues long. Germline values: CDR1 MNHEY, CDR2 SMNVEV (reference sequence). The V end was cut by 4 bases, the J end by 3 bases, with 9 bases between. This CDR3 is CASSYAGKETQYF. DNA for the CDR3: TGTGCCAGCAGTTATGCCGGGAAAGAGACCCAGTACTTC.

This clone has only a few counts. The gene calls are TRBV19 and TRBJ2-3; D call uncertain. The CDR3 is 15 residues long. The V gene's germline CDR1 is LNHDA and CDR2 SQIVND (reference sequence). Trimming took 6 bases from V and 1 from J, leaving 14 bases between them. The DNA for the CDR3 is TGTGCCAGTAGCAAAACCGCTATGGGCACAGATACGCAGTATTTT. Amino acid sequence: CASSKTAMGTDTQYF. Looking up the rest from reference TRBV19 and TRBJ2-3 gives the full variable domain: DGGITQSPKYLFRKEGQNVTLSCEQNLNHDAMYWYRQDPGQGLRLIYYSQIVNDFQKGDIAEGYSVSREKKESFPLTVTSAQKNPTAFYLCASSKTAMGTDTQYFGPGTRLTVL.

The chain uses TRBV9 and TRBJ2-3, with 12 positions matching TRBD2. The V segment lost 7 bases and the J segment 2 bases; nucleotides outside the gene matches: 5. The CDR3 is 15 amino acids. Germline V gene lookup returns CDR1 SGDLS and CDR2 YYNGEE. The CDR3 here is CASSTSGRYTDTQYF. The DNA for the CDR3 is TGTGCCAGCTCCACTAGCGGGAGGTACACAGATACGCAGTATTTT.

The chain links TRBV7-8 to TRBJ2-3, with D tentatively TRBD2 (6 bases). The germline CDR1 and CDR2 sequences are SGHVS and FQNEAQ. The CDR3 runs to 15 residues. Deletions cut 0 bases from V and 1 base from J, with 8 bases between. The CDR3 spells CASSLAAGRTDTQYF. For the CDR3, the DNA is TGTGCCAGCAGCTTAGCTGCGGGACGCACAGATACGCAGTATTTT.

The chain links TRBV12-3 or TRBV12-4 to TRBJ1-3; the match to TRBD1 covers 7 bases. CDR3 length: 13 residues. V was clipped by 5 bases and J by 2 bases; unmatched bases: 0. CDR3 bases: TGTGCCAGCAGTACAGGGGCTGGAAACACCATATATTTT. Translating it yields CASSTGAGNTIYF.

The chain uses TRBV19 and TRBJ2-6; tentatively, D is TRBD2 (5 bases). This CDR3 comprises 18 residues. Per the germline V gene, CDR1 is LNHDA and CDR2 is SQIVND (reference sequence). The V and J ends lost 1 base and 0 bases respectively, with 13 bases between them. The CDR3 here is CASSIGGQVLSGANVLTF. The DNA for the CDR3 is TGTGCCAGTAGTATAGGCGGGCAGGTCCTCTCTGGGGCCAACGTCCTGACTTTC.

V usage is TRBV27 and J usage is TRBJ2-3, with TRBD1 identical over 8 bases. The CDR3 runs 15 residues. The V gene end was trimmed by 2 bases and the J gene end by 2 bases; junction bases not matched to a gene: 3. The germline gives CDR1 MNHEY, CDR2 SMNVEV (reference sequence). DNA for the CDR3: TGTGCCAGCAGTTTAGGACAGGGCGTCACAGATACGCAGTATTTT. Translating gives CASSLGQGVTDTQYF.

This chain uses TRBV6-2 or TRBV6-3 with TRBJ1-1; TRBD1 matches at 9 bases. There are 16 residues in the CDR3. V dropped 4 bases and J dropped 2; count of bases not matched to a gene: 8. Germline CDR1 MNHEY, CDR2 SVGEGT. CDR3 amino acids: CASSLQGASRNTEAFF. CDR3 DNA sequence: TGTGCCAGCAGTTTACAGGGGGCGAGTCGAAACACTGAAGCTTTCTTT.

This clone was counted between two and nine times. The V call is TRBV13, the J call TRBJ1-1, with a tentative D call TRBD1 (6 bases). CDR1 PRHDT and CDR2 FYEKMQ come from the germline V gene (reference sequence). This CDR3 has 14 residues. V was trimmed by 0 bases and J by 5 bases, leaving 10 bases between them. CDR3 loop: CASSLGRGLTEAFF. The CDR3 coding sequence is TGTGCCAGCAGCTTAGGCAGGGGTTTAACTGAAGCTTTCTTT.

The chain couples TRBV6-5 to TRBJ2-1; 9 positions match TRBD1. Germline V lookup: CDR1 MNHEY, CDR2 SVGAGI. Trimming removed 6 bases from V and 4 bases from J; junction bases left unmatched: 4. The CDR3 loop spans 14 amino acids. This chain's CDR3 is CASRGTGQYNEQFF. CDR3 in DNA: TGTGCCAGCAGGGGGACAGGGCAATACAATGAGCAGTTCTTC.